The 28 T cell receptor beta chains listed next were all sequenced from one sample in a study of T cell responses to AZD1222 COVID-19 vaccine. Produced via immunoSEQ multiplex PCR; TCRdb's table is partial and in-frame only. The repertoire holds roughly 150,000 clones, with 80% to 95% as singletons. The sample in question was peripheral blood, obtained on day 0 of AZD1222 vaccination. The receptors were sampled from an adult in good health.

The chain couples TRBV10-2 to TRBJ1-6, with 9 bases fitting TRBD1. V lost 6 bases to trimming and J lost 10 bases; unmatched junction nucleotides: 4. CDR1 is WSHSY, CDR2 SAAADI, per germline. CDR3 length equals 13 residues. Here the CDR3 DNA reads TGCGCCAGCAGGGGACAGGGTATCTCACCCCTCCACTTT. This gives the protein CASRGQGISPLHF.

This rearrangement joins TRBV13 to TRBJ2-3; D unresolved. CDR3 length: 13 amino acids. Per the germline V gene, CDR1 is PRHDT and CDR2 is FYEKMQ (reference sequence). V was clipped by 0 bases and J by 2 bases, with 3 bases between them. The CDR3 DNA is TGTGCCAGCAGCTTAGGCGTCACAGATACGCAGTATTTT. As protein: CASSLGVTDTQYF.

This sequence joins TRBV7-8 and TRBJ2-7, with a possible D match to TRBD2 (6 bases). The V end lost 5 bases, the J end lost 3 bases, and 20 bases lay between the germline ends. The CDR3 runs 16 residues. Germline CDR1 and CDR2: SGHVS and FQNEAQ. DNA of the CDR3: TGTGCCAGCAGCCCAACATTAGCGGCGCACGACTACGAGCAGTACTTC. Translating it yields CASSPTLAAHDYEQYF.

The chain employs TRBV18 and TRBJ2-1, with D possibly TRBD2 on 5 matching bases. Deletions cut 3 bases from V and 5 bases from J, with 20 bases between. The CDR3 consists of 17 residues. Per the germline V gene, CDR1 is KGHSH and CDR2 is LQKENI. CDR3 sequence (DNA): TGTGCCAGCTCACCTCCTTTTTTGGGAGCGGAGGACAATGAGCAGTTCTTC. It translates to CASSPPFLGAEDNEQFF. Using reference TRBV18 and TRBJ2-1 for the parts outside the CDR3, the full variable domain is NAGVMQNPRHLVRRRGQEARLRCSPMKGHSHVYWYRQLPEEGLKFMVYLQKENIIDESGMPKERFSAEFPKEGPSILRIQQVVRGDSAAYFCASSPPFLGAEDNEQFFGPGTRLTVL.

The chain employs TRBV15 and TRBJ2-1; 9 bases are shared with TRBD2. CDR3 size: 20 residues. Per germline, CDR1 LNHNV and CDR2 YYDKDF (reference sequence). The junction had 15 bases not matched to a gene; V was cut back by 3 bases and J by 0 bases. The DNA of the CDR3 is TGTGCCACCAGCAGGCTGGGACGGCTAGCGGGACGGAGCTCCTACAATGAGCAGTTCTTC. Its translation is CATSRLGRLAGRSSYNEQFF. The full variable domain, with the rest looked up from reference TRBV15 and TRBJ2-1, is DAMVIQNPRYQVTQFGKPVTLSCSQTLNHNVMYWYQQKSSQAPKLLFHYYDKDFNNEADTPDNFQSRRPNTSFCFLDIRSPGLGDTAMYLCATSRLGRLAGRSSYNEQFFGPGTRLTVL.

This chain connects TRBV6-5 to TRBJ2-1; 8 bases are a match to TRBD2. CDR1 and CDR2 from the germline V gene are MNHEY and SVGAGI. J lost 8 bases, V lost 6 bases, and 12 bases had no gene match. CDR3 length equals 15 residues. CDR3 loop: CASRLPGLEGHEQFF. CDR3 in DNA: TGTGCCAGCAGGCTCCCGGGACTAGAGGGCCATGAGCAGTTCTTC.

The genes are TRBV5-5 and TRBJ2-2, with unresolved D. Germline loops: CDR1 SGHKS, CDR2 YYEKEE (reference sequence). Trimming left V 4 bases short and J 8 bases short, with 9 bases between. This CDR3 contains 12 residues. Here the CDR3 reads CASSQQTGELFF. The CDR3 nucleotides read TGTGCCAGCAGCCAACAAACTGGGGAGCTGTTTTTT.

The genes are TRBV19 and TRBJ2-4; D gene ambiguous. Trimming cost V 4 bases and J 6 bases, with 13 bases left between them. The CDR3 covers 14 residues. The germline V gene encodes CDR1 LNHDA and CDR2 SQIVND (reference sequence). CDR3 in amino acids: CASSTSPVGNIQYF. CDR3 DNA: TGTGCCAGTAGTACGAGTCCCGTAGGAAACATTCAGTACTTC.

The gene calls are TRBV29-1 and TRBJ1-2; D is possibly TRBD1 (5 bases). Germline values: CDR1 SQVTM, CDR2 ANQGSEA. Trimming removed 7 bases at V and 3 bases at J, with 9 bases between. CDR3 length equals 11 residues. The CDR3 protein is CSGGFDYGYTF. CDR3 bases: TGCAGCGGGGGGTTTGACTATGGCTACACCTTC.

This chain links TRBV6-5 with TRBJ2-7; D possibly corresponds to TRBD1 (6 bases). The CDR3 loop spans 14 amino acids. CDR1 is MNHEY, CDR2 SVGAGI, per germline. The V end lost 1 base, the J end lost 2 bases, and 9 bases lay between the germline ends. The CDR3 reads CASSYFGQTYEQYF. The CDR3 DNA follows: TGTGCCAGCAGTTACTTCGGACAGACCTACGAGCAGTACTTC.

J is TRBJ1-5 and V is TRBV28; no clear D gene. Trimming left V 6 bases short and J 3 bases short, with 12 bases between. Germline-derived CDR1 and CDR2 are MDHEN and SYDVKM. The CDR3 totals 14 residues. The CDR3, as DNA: TGTGCCAGCAGCACCGATGGAGTCAATCAGCCCCAGCATTTT. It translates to CASSTDGVNQPQHF.

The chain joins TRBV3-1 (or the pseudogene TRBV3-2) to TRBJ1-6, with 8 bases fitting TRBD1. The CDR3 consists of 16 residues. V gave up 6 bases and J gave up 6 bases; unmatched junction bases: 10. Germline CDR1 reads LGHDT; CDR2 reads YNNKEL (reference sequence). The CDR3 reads CASRLDRANSNSPLHF. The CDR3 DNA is TGTGCCAGCAGGCTGGACAGGGCTAATTCTAATTCACCCCTCCACTTT.

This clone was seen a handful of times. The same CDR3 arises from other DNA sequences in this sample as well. CDR3 nucleotides: TGTGCCAGCAGTTTGTTTTCCGGGGGCACCGGGGAGCTGTTTTTT. Amino acid sequence: CASSLFSGGTGELFF. The chain couples TRBV27 to TRBJ2-2, with D perhaps TRBD2 (6 bases). There are 15 residues in the CDR3. CDR1 is MNHEY and CDR2 is SMNVEV in the germline V gene (reference sequence). V dropped 3 bases and J dropped 4 bases, with 12 bases sitting between them.

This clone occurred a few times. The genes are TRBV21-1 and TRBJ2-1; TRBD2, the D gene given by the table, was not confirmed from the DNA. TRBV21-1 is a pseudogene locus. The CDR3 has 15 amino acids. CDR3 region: CASSKLRTSGRREFF. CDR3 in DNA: TGTGCCAGCAGCAAATTGAGGACTAGCGGGAGAAGAGAGTTCTTC.

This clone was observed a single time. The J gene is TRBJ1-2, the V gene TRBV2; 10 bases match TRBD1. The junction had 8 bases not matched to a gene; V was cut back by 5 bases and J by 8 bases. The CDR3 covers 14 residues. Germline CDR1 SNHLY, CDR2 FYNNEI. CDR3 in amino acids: CASSPLTGGDGYTF. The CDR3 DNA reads TGTGCCAGCAGTCCTCTGACAGGGGGCGACGGCTACACCTTC.

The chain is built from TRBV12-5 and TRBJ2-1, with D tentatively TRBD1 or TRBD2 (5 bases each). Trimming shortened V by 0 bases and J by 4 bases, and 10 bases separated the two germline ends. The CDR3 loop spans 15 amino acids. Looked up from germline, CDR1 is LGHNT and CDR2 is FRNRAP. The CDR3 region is CASGLVLGDYNEQFF. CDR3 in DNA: TGTGCTAGTGGTTTGGTACTAGGGGATTACAATGAGCAGTTCTTC.

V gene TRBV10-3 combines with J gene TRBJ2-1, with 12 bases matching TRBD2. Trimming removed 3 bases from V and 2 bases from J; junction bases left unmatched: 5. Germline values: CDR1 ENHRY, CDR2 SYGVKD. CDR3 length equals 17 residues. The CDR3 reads CAISELTSGGTYNEQFF. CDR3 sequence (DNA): TGTGCCATCAGTGAACTGACTAGCGGGGGAACCTACAATGAGCAGTTCTTC.

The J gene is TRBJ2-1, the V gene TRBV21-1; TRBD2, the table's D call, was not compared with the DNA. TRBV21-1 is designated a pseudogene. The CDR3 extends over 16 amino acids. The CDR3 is CASSEELAGRNNEQFF. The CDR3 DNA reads TGTGCCAGCAGCGAAGAACTAGCGGGGAGGAACAATGAGCAGTTCTTC.

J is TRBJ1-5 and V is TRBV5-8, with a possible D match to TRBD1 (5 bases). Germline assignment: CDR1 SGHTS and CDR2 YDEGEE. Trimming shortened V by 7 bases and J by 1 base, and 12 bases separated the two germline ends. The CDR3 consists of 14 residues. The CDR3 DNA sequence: TGTGCCAGCGAGAAGGGGTCGAGCAATCAGCCCCAGCATTTT. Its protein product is CASEKGSSNQPQHF.

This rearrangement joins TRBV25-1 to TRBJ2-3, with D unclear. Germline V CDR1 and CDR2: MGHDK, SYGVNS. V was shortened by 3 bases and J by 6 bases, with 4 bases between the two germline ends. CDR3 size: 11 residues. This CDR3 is CASSEWDTQYF. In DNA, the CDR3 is TGTGCCAGCAGTGAGTGGGATACGCAGTATTTT.

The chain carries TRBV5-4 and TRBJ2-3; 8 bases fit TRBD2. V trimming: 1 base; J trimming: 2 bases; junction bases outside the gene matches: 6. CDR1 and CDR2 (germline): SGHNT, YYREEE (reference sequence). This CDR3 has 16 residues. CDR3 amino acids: CASSLWVSGTTDTQYF. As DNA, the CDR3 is TGTGCCAGCAGCTTGTGGGTTAGCGGGACCACAGATACGCAGTATTTT.

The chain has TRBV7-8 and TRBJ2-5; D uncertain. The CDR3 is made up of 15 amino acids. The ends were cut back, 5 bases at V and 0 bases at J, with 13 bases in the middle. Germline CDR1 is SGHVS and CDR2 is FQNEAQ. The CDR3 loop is CASSPKGNYQETQYF. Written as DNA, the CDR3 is TGTGCCAGCAGCCCAAAAGGGAACTACCAAGAGACCCAGTACTTC.

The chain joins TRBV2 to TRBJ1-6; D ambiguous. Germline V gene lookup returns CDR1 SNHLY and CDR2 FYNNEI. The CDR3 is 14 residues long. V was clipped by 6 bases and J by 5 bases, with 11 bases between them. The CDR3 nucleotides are TGTGCCAGCAGAGTGGCAGACAATAATTCACCCCTCCACTTT. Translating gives CASRVADNNSPLHF.

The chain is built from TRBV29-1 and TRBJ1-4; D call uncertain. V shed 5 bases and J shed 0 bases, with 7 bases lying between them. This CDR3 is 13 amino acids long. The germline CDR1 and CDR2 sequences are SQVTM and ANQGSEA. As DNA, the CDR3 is TGCAGCGTTACGGCAGCAACTAATGAAAAACTGTTTTTT. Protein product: CSVTAATNEKLFF.

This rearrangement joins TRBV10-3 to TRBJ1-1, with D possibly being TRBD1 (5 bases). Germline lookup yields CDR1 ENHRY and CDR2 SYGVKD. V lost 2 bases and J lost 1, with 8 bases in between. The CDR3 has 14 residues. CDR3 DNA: TGTGCCATCAGTGAGAAAGACAGGAACACTGAAGCTTTCTTT. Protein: CAISEKDRNTEAFF.

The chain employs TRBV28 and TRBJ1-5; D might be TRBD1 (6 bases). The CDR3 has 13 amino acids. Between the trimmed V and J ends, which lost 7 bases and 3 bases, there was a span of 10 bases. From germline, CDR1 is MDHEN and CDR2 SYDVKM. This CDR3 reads CASTQGTNQPQHF. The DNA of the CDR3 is TGTGCCAGCACCCAGGGGACCAATCAGCCCCAGCATTTT.

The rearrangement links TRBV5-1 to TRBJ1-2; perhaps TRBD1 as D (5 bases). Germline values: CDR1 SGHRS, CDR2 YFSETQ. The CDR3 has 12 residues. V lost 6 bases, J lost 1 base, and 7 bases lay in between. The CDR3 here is CASTDSNYGYTF. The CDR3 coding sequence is TGCGCCAGCACCGACAGTAACTATGGCTACACCTTC. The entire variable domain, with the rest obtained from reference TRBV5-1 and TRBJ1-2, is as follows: KAGVTQTPRYLIKTRGQQVTLSCSPISGHRSVSWYQQTPGQGLQFLFEYFSETQRNKGNFPGRFSGRQFSNSRSEMNVSTLELGDSALYLCASTDSNYGYTFGSGTRLTVV.

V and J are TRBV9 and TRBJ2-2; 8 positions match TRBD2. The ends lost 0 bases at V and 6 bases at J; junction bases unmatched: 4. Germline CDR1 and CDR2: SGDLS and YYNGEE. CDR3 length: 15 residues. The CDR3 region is CASSVGQRGSGELFF. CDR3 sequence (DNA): TGTGCCAGCAGCGTAGGCCAGCGGGGGTCCGGGGAGCTGTTTTTT.